The sequence of this T cell receptor (beta chain) was determined in a study of neurological immune-mediated disorders. In its sample, this clonotype was seen many times. 5'RACE generated cDNA with 10-nucleotide random UMIs. From the 5' RACE reads, TCRdb called clonotypes with MiXCR, one entry per CDR3 protein. Among 50,000 to 65,000 distinct CDR3 sequences listed, around 4% were seen once. The source is a young man with multiple sclerosis. Sequencing used PBMCs.

For the CDR3, the DNA is TGTGCCAGCAGCGTAGGCGGGACAGGGAACACTGAAGCTTTCTTT. This gives the protein CASSVGGTGNTEAFF. The V and J genes are TRBV9 and TRBJ1-1; 8 bases align to TRBD1. Germline trimming cut 0 bases from V and 1 base from J; bases unmatched to any gene: 2. Germline CDR1 is SGDLS and CDR2 is YYNGEE. This CDR3 is built from 15 residues.